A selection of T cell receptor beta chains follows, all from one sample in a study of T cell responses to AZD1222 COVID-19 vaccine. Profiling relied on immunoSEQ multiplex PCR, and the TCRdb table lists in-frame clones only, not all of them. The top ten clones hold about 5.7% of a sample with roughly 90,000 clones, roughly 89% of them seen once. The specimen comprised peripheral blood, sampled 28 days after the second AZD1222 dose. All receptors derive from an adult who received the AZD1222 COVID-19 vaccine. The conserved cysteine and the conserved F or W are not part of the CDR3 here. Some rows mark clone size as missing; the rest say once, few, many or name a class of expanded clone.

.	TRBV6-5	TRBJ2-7	ASSYDQGSLYEQY
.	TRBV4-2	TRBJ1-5	ASSQNEGQSNQPQH
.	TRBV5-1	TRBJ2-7	ASSLVSGAIDEQY
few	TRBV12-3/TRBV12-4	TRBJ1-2	ASPGEQGSGYT
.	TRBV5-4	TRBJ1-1	ASSSRLGTEAF
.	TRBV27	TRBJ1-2	ASRALSRDRAFGYT
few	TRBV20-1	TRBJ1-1	SASRGATEAF
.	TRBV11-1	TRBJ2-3	ASSPDQRAQY
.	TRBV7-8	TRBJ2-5	ASSRTDRSGTQY
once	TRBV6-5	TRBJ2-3	ASSIGTGYTDTQY
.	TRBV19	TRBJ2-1	ARIKTGFVDEQF
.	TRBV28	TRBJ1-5	ASSSPGASNQPQH
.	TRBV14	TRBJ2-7	ASSQGVVWYEQY
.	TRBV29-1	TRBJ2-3	SVEGRSTDTQY
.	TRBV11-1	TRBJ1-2	ASSGGTANNYGYT
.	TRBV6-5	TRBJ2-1	ASSRGQYNEQF
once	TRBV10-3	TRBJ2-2	AISESGKTGELF
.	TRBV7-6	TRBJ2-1	ASSAGNEQF
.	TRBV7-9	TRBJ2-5	ASSLASGLVETQY
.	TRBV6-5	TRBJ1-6	ASSTQTHSPLH
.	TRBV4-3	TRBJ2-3	ASSSAGDADTQY
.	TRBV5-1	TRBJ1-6	ASSLDTGTSPLH